These 11 T cell receptor beta chains originate from one sample sequenced in a study of cytomegalovirus exposure and HLA in healthy donors. A multiplex PCR was run with 60 Vbeta primers and 13 Jbeta primers. Sequencing used immunoSEQ multiplex PCR; TCRdb keeps in-frame clones, though not all of them. The table shows 150,000 to 200,000 clones, with 75% to 85% occurring only once. Sequencing used PBMCs. Receptors originate from a woman between 25 and 40 years old in good health and CMV-seronegative.

As DNA, the CDR3 is TGTGCCAGCAGCCGTCCGGGACAGGGAGTACCCTACGAGCAGTACTTC. It is translated as CASSRPGQGVPYEQYF. The chain carries TRBV5-8 and TRBJ2-7, with 9 bases matching TRBD1. Trimming removed 4 bases from V and 2 bases from J; junction bases left unmatched: 10. The CDR3 runs to 16 residues. The V gene's germline CDR1 is SGHTS and CDR2 YDEGEE.

V and J are TRBV7-9 and TRBJ2-5, with 7 nucleotides matching TRBD1. Trimming took 5 bases from V and 1 from J; bases not matched to a gene: 1. Germline V gives CDR1 SEHNR, CDR2 FQNEAQ (reference sequence). CDR3 size: 13 residues. CDR3 DNA: TGTGCCAGCAGCCGACAGGGCCAAGAGACCCAGTACTTC. This translates into CASSRQGQETQYF.

This clone was counted a single time. The chain combines TRBV6-1 with TRBJ2-7; a weak D match, TRBD2 (6 bases). There are 18 residues in the CDR3. V was cut by 3 bases and J by 0 bases, with 21 bases left in between. The germline V gene encodes CDR1 MNHNS and CDR2 SASEGT. The CDR3 sequence: CASSEAPPGDLSSYEQYF. For the CDR3, the DNA is TGTGCCAGCAGTGAGGCCCCCCCGGGGGACCTTAGCTCCTACGAGCAGTACTTC.

This clone has a handful of counts. The rearrangement joins TRBV4-2 to TRBJ1-5; unclear D gene. The CDR3 has 13 amino acids. Germline V gene sequence: CDR1 LGHNA, CDR2 YNFKEQ. The V end lost 0 bases, the J end lost 5 bases, and 5 bases lay between the germline ends. CDR3 in DNA: TGTGCCAGCAGCCAAGAGGGAGATCAGCCCCAGCATTTT. Translating it yields CASSQEGDQPQHF.

Regarding this clone: The germline gene is not matched at one end of the junction; a read error may be the cause. The chain uses TRBV7-8 and TRBJ1-1, with D hard to call. Looked up from germline, CDR1 is SGHVS and CDR2 is FQNEAQ. This CDR3 region has 13 residues. The chain's CDR3 is CASSLSGNSEAFF. The DNA of the CDR3 is TGTGCCAGCAGCTTGAGCGGGAACTCTGAAGCTTTCTTT.

This rearrangement joins TRBV11-2 to TRBJ1-3, with unresolved D. With 5 bases removed from V and 3 bases from J, the gap between germline ends came to 14 bases. CDR3 length: 15 residues. Germline CDR1 reads SGHAT; CDR2 reads FQNNGV. The CDR3 nucleotides read TGTGCCAGCAGCCCAGGTCTAAGTGGTGGAAACACCATATATTTT. This gives the protein CASSPGLSGGNTIYF.

This chain uses TRBV6-5 with TRBJ2-1, with a weak D call TRBD2 (5 bases). Trimming cost V 2 bases and J 7 bases, with 15 bases left between them. The CDR3 sequence is 15 residues long. Germline CDR1 reads MNHEY; CDR2 reads SVGAGI. The CDR3 reads CASSYRVEGANEQFF. The DNA for the CDR3 is TGTGCCAGCAGTTACCGCGTTGAGGGAGCGAATGAGCAGTTCTTC.

In this sample, this clone turned up a few times. The gene calls are TRBV5-6 and TRBJ2-5, with 9 bases that match TRBD1. The CDR3 covers 13 residues. CDR1 and CDR2 from the germline V gene are SGHDT and YYEEEE. The V and J ends lost 4 bases and 7 bases, in that order; junction bases with no gene match: 5. CDR3 sequence reads: CASSPGQGPTQYF. The CDR3 nucleotides read TGTGCCAGCAGCCCGGGACAGGGACCGACCCAGTACTTC.

This clone was seen many times. The V call is TRBV6-5, the J call TRBJ1-2, with TRBD1 matching 9 bases. The junction had 3 bases not matched to a gene; V was cut back by 2 bases and J by 8 bases. The germline V gene encodes CDR1 MNHEY and CDR2 SVGAGI. The CDR3 is made up of 13 amino acids. DNA for the CDR3: TGTGCCAGCAGTTACCTCGGACAGGGGGGCTACACCTTC. Its translation is CASSYLGQGGYTF.

This chain joins TRBV27 and TRBJ2-1; TRBD2 agrees at 10 bases. V was pared by 3 bases and J by 5 bases, with 13 bases of the junction left unmatched. CDR1 MNHEY and CDR2 SMNVEV come from the germline V gene (reference sequence). There are 18 residues in the CDR3. The CDR3 DNA reads as TGTGCCAGCAGTTTTGCCCCCAGCGGGGGGGCTTTGGACAATGAGCAGTTCTTC. Its protein product is CASSFAPSGGALDNEQFF.

The V and J genes are TRBV5-6 and TRBJ1-5; 9 nucleotides line up with TRBD1. Trimming removed 4 bases from V and 4 bases from J; junction bases left unmatched: 6. Germline loops: CDR1 SGHDT, CDR2 YYEEEE. The CDR3 is 15 residues long. The chain's CDR3 is CASSEAGQGNQPQHF. CDR3 DNA: TGTGCCAGCAGCGAGGCGGGACAGGGAAATCAGCCCCAGCATTTT.